These 30 T cell receptor beta chains came from one sample sequenced in a study of OX40 agonist ivuxolimab in advanced cancers. TCRdb's copy holds only in-frame clones and misses some; the assay was immunoSEQ multiplex PCR. The table records about 100,000 clones, about 88% of them present only once. The source material was CD4+ or CD8+ T cells sorted from blood, sampled in a trial of the OX40 agonist ivuxolimab. These receptors originate from an adult with an advanced solid tumor such as melanoma, head and neck, liver or kidney cancer.

V gene TRBV30 combines with J gene TRBJ2-3; 9 bases match TRBD2. The V gene end was trimmed by 0 bases and the J gene end by 3 bases; junction bases not matched to a gene: 7. This CDR3 contains 16 residues. CDR1 GTSNPN and CDR2 SVGIG come from the germline V gene (reference sequence). This CDR3 reads CAWSVLAGGPTDTQYF. CDR3 DNA sequence: TGTGCCTGGAGTGTACTGGCGGGGGGGCCAACAGATACGCAGTATTTT.

The chain links TRBV19 to TRBJ2-2; D is perhaps TRBD1 (5 bases). V lost 10 bases and J lost 1, with 13 bases in between. The germline V gene encodes CDR1 LNHDA and CDR2 SQIVND (reference sequence). The CDR3 length is 14 residues. CDR3 sequence: CATRTNLNTGELFF. The DNA of the CDR3 is TGTGCCACTCGGACAAACCTGAACACCGGGGAGCTGTTTTTT.

This clone was seen more than once but under ten times. Other DNA sequences from this sample encode an identical CDR3 as well. The chain recombines TRBV7-9 with TRBJ1-5, with TRBD1 as a possible D gene (6 bases). Germline lookup yields CDR1 SEHNR and CDR2 FQNEAQ (reference sequence). The V end was cut by 4 bases, the J end by 4 bases, with 8 bases between. This CDR3 has 13 residues. The CDR3 loop reads CASSSQGNQPQHF. CDR3 sequence (DNA): TGTGCCAGCAGCTCTCAGGGGAATCAGCCCCAGCATTTT. The full variable domain, in which reference TRBV7-9 and TRBJ1-5 provide the parts outside the CDR3, is DTGVSQNPRHKITKRGQNVTFRCDPISEHNRLYWYRQTLGQGPEFLTYFQNEAQLEKSRLLSDRFSAERPKGSFSTLEIQRTEQGDSAMYLCASSSQGNQPQHFGDGTRLSIL.

This sequence joins TRBV7-9 and TRBJ2-6; D gene unclear. CDR3 length equals 15 residues. Trimming cost V 5 bases and J 0 bases, with 8 bases left between them. Germline CDR1 reads SEHNR; CDR2 reads FQNEAQ (reference sequence). The CDR3 region is CASSPEASGANVLTF. CDR3 nucleotide sequence: TGTGCCAGCAGCCCTGAAGCCTCTGGGGCCAACGTCCTGACTTTC.

The rearrangement links TRBV5-1 to TRBJ2-5, with D maybe TRBD1 (5 bases). Per germline, CDR1 SGHRS and CDR2 YFSETQ. Trimming took off 0 bases at V and 1 base at J, with 7 bases between the two ends. CDR3 length: 14 residues. In DNA form, the CDR3 reads TGCGCCAGCAGCTTGGACAGGCTCCAAGAGACCCAGTACTTC. It codes for CASSLDRLQETQYF.

The chain links TRBV19 to TRBJ2-7, with a weak D call TRBD1 (5 bases). The V gene lost 3 bases and the J gene lost 1 base, with 10 bases spanning the gap. CDR1 LNHDA and CDR2 SQIVND come from the germline V gene (reference sequence). The CDR3 covers 14 residues. In DNA, the CDR3 is TGTGCCAGTAGTATCGGTAGGGGTTCCTACGAGCAGTACTTC. It translates to CASSIGRGSYEQYF. The variable domain in full, completed from reference TRBV19 and TRBJ2-7, reads DGGITQSPKYLFRKEGQNVTLSCEQNLNHDAMYWYRQDPGQGLRLIYYSQIVNDFQKGDIAEGYSVSREKKESFPLTVTSAQKNPTAFYLCASSIGRGSYEQYFGPGTRLTVT.

The V and J genes are TRBV6-5 and TRBJ2-3, with 8 bases that match TRBD2. The CDR3 loop spans 15 amino acids. V dropped 6 bases and J dropped 6; count of bases not matched to a gene: 11. The V gene's germline CDR1 is MNHEY and CDR2 SVGAGI. Here the CDR3 DNA reads TGTGCCAGCAGCCTTCTAGCGGGTGGTTCGGATACGCAGTATTTT. This sequence encodes CASSLLAGGSDTQYF.

The chain joins TRBV7-3 to TRBJ2-1; tentatively, D is TRBD1 (5 bases). Trimming pared 1 base from V and 9 bases from J, leaving 10 bases between. The CDR3 has 13 residues. The V gene's germline CDR1 is SGHTA and CDR2 FQGTGA. The CDR3 nucleotides read TGTGCCAGCAGCTTAATGGCTACAGGTGAGCAGTTCTTC. It codes for CASSLMATGEQFF. Full variable domain (missing parts from reference TRBV7-3 and TRBJ2-1): GAGVSQTPSNKVTEKGKYVELRCDPISGHTALYWYRQSLGQGPEFLIYFQGTGAADDSGLPNDRFFAVRPEGSVSTLKIQRTERGDSAVYLCASSLMATGEQFFGPGTRLTVL.

The chain recombines TRBV21-1 with TRBJ2-7; the tabulated D call, TRBD2, remains unverified against the DNA. TRBV21-1 is a listed pseudogene. There are 16 residues in the CDR3. The CDR3 DNA follows: TGTGCCAGCAGCAAAGAACAGCACGTCGCCAGGAGGGAGCAGTACTTC. Residues: CASSKEQHVARREQYF.

The chain carries TRBV15 and TRBJ1-6, with unresolved D. The germline CDR1 and CDR2 sequences are LNHNV and YYDKDF (reference sequence). V lost 3 bases and J lost 0, with 6 bases in between. The CDR3 is 15 residues long. The CDR3, as DNA: TGTGCCACCAGCAGCGGAAGCTCCTATAATTCACCCCTCCACTTT. As protein: CATSSGSSYNSPLHF.

The chain employs TRBV4-1 and TRBJ2-5; D is possibly TRBD2 (6 bases). The J call is doubtful: the DNA matches TRBJ2-7 better. The germline V gene encodes CDR1 MGHRA and CDR2 YSYEKL. This CDR3 region has 16 residues. The CDR3: CASSQDQVTGDYEQYF. As DNA, the CDR3 is TGCGCCAGCAGCCAAGATCAGGTGACGGGGGACTACGAGCAGTACTTC.

This clone has only one observation. J is TRBJ1-4 and V is TRBV6-5; D might be TRBD1 (5 bases). V was pared by 5 bases and J by 11 bases, with 18 bases between. The germline gives CDR1 MNHEY, CDR2 SVGAGI. CDR3 length equals 14 residues. The DNA of the CDR3 is TGTGCCAGCAGTCCCGGTCGACAGTACCAGAAACTGTTTTTT. Its protein product is CASSPGRQYQKLFF.

The chain links TRBV10-3 to TRBJ2-3; unclear D gene. The V end was cut by 10 bases, the J end by 5 bases, with 10 bases between. The length of the CDR3 is 11 residues. Germline assignment: CDR1 ENHRY and CDR2 SYGVKD. This CDR3 reads CATSGLDTQYF. For the CDR3, the DNA is TGTGCCACCTCCGGGTTAGATACGCAGTATTTT.

This sequence joins TRBV7-6 and TRBJ1-2, with D tentatively TRBD1 (6 bases). The CDR3 covers 13 residues. V shed 5 bases and J shed 1 base, with 8 bases lying between them. Germline lookup yields CDR1 SGHVS and CDR2 FNYEAQ. The DNA for the CDR3 is TGTGCCAGCAGCCCAGGGGTTAACTATGGCTACACCTTC. Its protein product is CASSPGVNYGYTF.

This chain joins TRBV5-1 and TRBJ2-3, with D perhaps matching TRBD2 (5 bases). This CDR3 is built from 14 residues. From germline, CDR1 is SGHRS and CDR2 YFSETQ. V was clipped by 4 bases and J by 4 bases, with 13 bases between them. CDR3 region: CASSTTGGSDTQYF. CDR3 coding DNA: TGCGCCAGCAGCACCACCGGCGGGTCAGATACGCAGTATTTT.

The sample holds a few counts of this clone. The rearrangement joins TRBV5-6 to TRBJ1-2; 11 bases agree with TRBD1. V lost 5 bases and J lost 11; bases outside the gene matches: 11. The CDR3 covers 14 residues. The germline V gene has CDR1 SGHDT and CDR2 YYEEEE. The DNA of the CDR3 is TGTGCCAGCAGACAAGGGACAGGGGGACGTCGTTACACCTTC. Translating gives CASRQGTGGRRYTF.

The chain is built from TRBV12-5 and TRBJ2-5; D could derive from TRBD1 or TRBD2 (5 bases each). V dropped 4 bases and J dropped 1 base, with 7 bases sitting between them. The CDR3 extends over 13 amino acids. CDR1 and CDR2 (germline): LGHNT, FRNRAP. CDR3 protein: CASGSGPQETQYF. The CDR3 DNA is TGTGCTAGTGGTTCGGGGCCCCAAGAGACCCAGTACTTC.

This chain links TRBV20-1 with TRBJ2-5; the D is unclear. Germline lookup yields CDR1 DFQATT and CDR2 SNEGSKA (reference sequence). This CDR3 spans 11 amino acids. The V gene lost 3 bases and the J gene lost 7 bases, with 9 bases spanning the gap. The CDR3 nucleotides are TGCAGTGCTAGTGGATGGGGGACCCAGTACTTC. It codes for CSASGWGTQYF.

The V gene is TRBV19, the J gene TRBJ1-2; TRBD1 matches at 7 bases. The length of the CDR3 is 16 residues. Germline-derived CDR1 and CDR2 are LNHDA and SQIVND (reference sequence). Losses at the gene ends were 6 bases for V and 0 bases for J; bases not matched to a gene: 10. CDR3 protein: CASSEKLDRTNYGYTF. CDR3 DNA sequence: TGTGCCAGTAGCGAGAAGCTGGACAGGACTAACTATGGCTACACCTTC.

V and J are TRBV28 and TRBJ2-1; D possibly corresponds to TRBD2 (6 bases). Between the trimmed V and J ends, which lost 1 base and 6 bases, there was a span of 10 bases. The CDR3 has 14 amino acids. Germline-derived CDR1 and CDR2 are MDHEN and SYDVKM. Here the CDR3 DNA reads TGTGCCAGCAGTTTATATCGGGAGATCAATGAGCAGTTCTTC. The encoded protein is CASSLYREINEQFF.

Note on this clone: The same CDR3 can be traced to other DNA sequences in this sample. The J gene is TRBJ1-5, the V gene TRBV2; no clear D gene. This CDR3 contains 13 residues. Germline assignment: CDR1 SNHLY and CDR2 FYNNEI. V was shortened by 6 bases and J by 1 base, with 7 bases between the two germline ends. Written as DNA, the CDR3 is TGTGCCAGCAGGGAGCGAAGCAATCAGCCCCAGCATTTT. Amino acid sequence: CASRERSNQPQHF.

This clone has only a few counts. The chain carries TRBV6-5 and TRBJ1-1, with D possibly matching TRBD1 (5 bases). The germline gives CDR1 MNHEY, CDR2 SVGAGI. Trimming removed 6 bases at V and 8 bases at J, with 16 bases between. CDR3 size: 13 residues. The CDR3 loop is CASSYRPSVEAFF. CDR3 nucleotide sequence: TGTGCCAGCAGCTACAGGCCCTCAGTGGAAGCTTTCTTT.

This chain uses TRBV19 with TRBJ2-1, with D possibly TRBD1 on 6 matching bases. The V end was cut by 1 base, the J end by 13 bases, with 8 bases between. Germline CDR1 is LNHDA and CDR2 is SQIVND (reference sequence). The length of the CDR3 is 11 residues. CDR3 residues: CASSIAGTQFF. The CDR3 DNA reads as TGTGCCAGTAGTATAGCGGGGACACAGTTCTTC.

The chain has TRBV15 and TRBJ2-3; 13 bases line up with TRBD2. From germline, CDR1 is LNHNV and CDR2 YYDKDF (reference sequence). This CDR3 contains 18 residues. Trimming removed 5 bases from V and 7 bases from J; junction bases left unmatched: 15. The CDR3 DNA reads TGTGCCACCAGCCTGCCCCGCAGGACTAGCGGGGGATTATATACGCAGTATTTT. Translation: CATSLPRRTSGGLYTQYF.

This chain uses TRBV19 with TRBJ2-7, with D possibly matching TRBD1 (6 bases). V lost 4 bases, J lost 0 bases, and 10 bases lay in between. The CDR3 runs to 14 residues. Germline V gives CDR1 LNHDA, CDR2 SQIVND (reference sequence). CDR3 sequence reads: CASSSTGNSYEQYF. CDR3 nucleotide sequence: TGTGCCAGTAGTAGTACAGGGAACTCCTACGAGCAGTACTTC.

The chain employs TRBV6-6 and TRBJ2-5; D is unresolved. V was trimmed by 7 bases and J by 9 bases, leaving 18 bases between them. Germline CDR1 reads MNHNY; CDR2 reads SVGAGI (reference sequence). The CDR3 covers 13 residues. The CDR3 DNA is TGTGCCAGCACATCGGATGCTCTGAAGCCCCAGTACTTC. Its translation is CASTSDALKPQYF.

The rearrangement links TRBV19 to TRBJ1-5, with D unresolved. This CDR3 region has 14 residues. Germline CDR1 and CDR2: LNHDA and SQIVND (reference sequence). V was pared by 4 bases and J by 11 bases, with 18 bases between. The CDR3 loop is CASSTGLDSKSQHF. The DNA of the CDR3 is TGTGCCAGTAGTACGGGCTTAGATAGTAAGTCCCAGCATTTT.

This clone was seen a handful of times. The rearrangement links TRBV28 to TRBJ2-1, with TRBD1 identical over 7 bases. Germline CDR1 MDHEN, CDR2 SYDVKM. The CDR3 spans 14 residues. The V and J ends lost 8 bases and 6 bases, in that order; junction bases with no gene match: 10. CDR3 sequence (DNA): TGTGCCAGCGCGATAGACAGGGTGGTCAATGAGCAGTTCTTC. It translates to CASAIDRVVNEQFF. The full variable domain, completed using reference TRBV28 and TRBJ2-1, is DVKVTQSSRYLVKRTGEKVFLECVQDMDHENMFWYRQDPGLGLRLIYFSYDVKMKEKGDIPEGYSVSREKKERFSLILESASTNQTSMYLCASAIDRVVNEQFFGPGTRLTVL.

The chain has TRBV7-6 and TRBJ2-5; 7 positions match TRBD2. Unmatched junction bases numbered 9, after V lost 0 bases and J lost 5 bases. The CDR3 covers 16 residues. Germline V CDR1 and CDR2: SGHVS, FNYEAQ. In DNA form, the CDR3 reads TGTGCCAGCAGCTTAGCTGCGGGAGCCACATTTGAGACCCAGTACTTC. Amino acids: CASSLAAGATFETQYF.

This chain links TRBV13 with TRBJ2-5; D call uncertain. Matching the DNA end better, TRBJ2-7 makes the J call doubtful. The CDR3 consists of 13 residues. The germline V gene encodes CDR1 PRHDT and CDR2 FYEKMQ (reference sequence). DNA of the CDR3: TGTGCCAGCAGCCCTCTGGGGTCCTACGAGCAGTACTTC. It codes for CASSPLGSYEQYF.